The next 25 T cell receptor beta chains were all read from a single sample in a study of shared clonotypes between healthy human individuals. Sequenced by immunoSEQ multiplex PCR; TCRdb stores in-frame clones only, minus some. The data hold about 600,000 clones, with roughly 96% observed a single time. The naive CD8 population came from CD45RO-negative cells selected for CCR7, without terminally differentiated effector memory CD45RA+ cells. The specimen sequenced was naive CD8+ T cells sorted from blood. Source of these receptors: a woman aged 25-40 years in good health.

The V call is TRBV6-5, the J call TRBJ1-2; D call uncertain. Trimming shortened V by 0 bases and J by 8 bases, and 10 bases separated the two germline ends. The CDR3 runs 13 residues. The germline V gene encodes CDR1 MNHEY and CDR2 SVGAGI. The CDR3 here is CASSYSPRVGYTF. For the CDR3, the DNA is TGTGCCAGCAGTTACTCTCCGCGAGTGGGCTACACCTTC.

For this clone: The germline gene is not matched at one end of the junction; a read error may be the cause. The gene calls are TRBV7-6 and TRBJ1-1, with TRBD1 identical over 8 bases. This CDR3 comprises 12 residues. The germline gives CDR1 SGHVS, CDR2 FNYEAQ. The CDR3 spells CASSLGQGLMIF. CDR3 DNA sequence: TGTGCCAGCAGCCTAGGACAGGGTTTAATGATCTTT.

This clone has just one count. The CDR3 nucleotides read TGTGCCTGGAGCCAAGACAATGAGCAGTTCTTC. It translates to CAWSQDNEQFF. The V call is TRBV30, the J call TRBJ2-1; D uncertain. Trimming removed 3 bases at V and 5 bases at J, with 5 bases between. Germline V CDR1 and CDR2: GTSNPN, SVGIG (reference sequence). The length of the CDR3 is 11 residues. The whole variable domain, filled in from reference TRBV30 and TRBJ2-1, reads SQTIHQWPATLVQPVGSPLSLECTVEGTSNPNLYWYRQAAGRGLQLLFYSVGIGQISSEVPQNLSASRPQDRQFILSSKKLLLSDSGFYLCAWSQDNEQFFGPGTRLTVL.

The CDR3 region is CASSSIERLGLSELGYEQYF. CDR3 nucleotide sequence: TGTGCCAGCAGTTCAATCGAAAGACTGGGTTTAAGCGAGCTAGGTTACGAGCAGTACTTC. V and J are TRBV27 and TRBJ2-7; D is uncertain. Trimming took 4 bases from V and 4 from J, leaving 32 bases between them. In germline, CDR1 is MNHEY, CDR2 SMNVEV (reference sequence). The CDR3 contains 20 residues.

This chain links TRBV2 with TRBJ1-3; D remains ambiguous. The CDR3 is 10 amino acids. V was trimmed by 6 bases and J by 4 bases, leaving 1 base between them. The germline V gene has CDR1 SNHLY and CDR2 FYNNEI. CDR3 nucleotides: TGTGCCAGCAGGGGAAACACCATATATTTT. Translated, it gives CASRGNTIYF.

The chain recombines TRBV28 with TRBJ1-2; no definite D call. V lost 3 bases to trimming and J lost 4 bases, with 12 bases between them. Germline V gene sequence: CDR1 MDHEN, CDR2 SYDVKM. The CDR3 has 14 amino acids. The CDR3 loop reads CASSFYGILYGYTF. CDR3 DNA sequence: TGTGCCAGCAGTTTCTACGGGATTCTCTATGGCTACACCTTC.

The chain links TRBV5-1 to TRBJ2-3; maybe TRBD2 (6 bases). V lost 1 base, J lost 3 bases, and 15 bases lay in between. Germline CDR1 SGHRS, CDR2 YFSETQ. This CDR3 has 16 residues. CDR3 in amino acids: CASSLSGRIGTDTQYF. CDR3 DNA: TGCGCCAGCAGCTTGTCAGGGAGGATTGGAACAGATACGCAGTATTTT.

Turning to this clone: Within the sample, other DNA sequences also encode this same CDR3. Here the CDR3 DNA reads TGTGCCAGCAGCTCAAGCAGCGAGCAGTTCTTC. It specifies CASSSSSEQFF. The rearrangement links TRBV5-4 to TRBJ2-1; D unresolved. The CDR3 totals 11 residues. The V gene lost 3 bases and the J gene lost 10 bases, with 8 bases spanning the gap. The germline V gene encodes CDR1 SGHNT and CDR2 YYREEE (reference sequence).

V is TRBV27 and J is TRBJ2-1, with 9 bases lining up with TRBD2. CDR3 length equals 14 residues. The V and J ends lost 3 bases and 7 bases, in that order; junction bases with no gene match: 4. Germline V gene sequence: CDR1 MNHEY, CDR2 SMNVEV (reference sequence). The CDR3 sequence is CASSLAGGFNEQFF. The CDR3 nucleotides read TGTGCCAGCAGTTTGGCGGGAGGGTTTAATGAGCAGTTCTTC.

This chain links TRBV4-2 with TRBJ1-5; D not resolved. The germline V and J ends were trimmed by 1 base and 6 bases, with 10 bases remaining between them. Germline V gives CDR1 LGHNA, CDR2 YNFKEQ. The CDR3 is made up of 14 amino acids. CDR3: CASSQGAAGQPQHF. The CDR3 nucleotides are TGTGCCAGCAGCCAAGGCGCCGCGGGTCAGCCCCAGCATTTT.

CDR3 amino acids: CASSGFSGRARDEQFF. The CDR3 bases are TGTGCCAGCAGTGGTTTTAGTGGGAGGGCCAGGGATGAGCAGTTCTTC. The rearrangement links TRBV25-1 to TRBJ2-1; TRBD2 matches 7 bases. There are 16 residues in the CDR3. Germline V lookup: CDR1 MGHDK, CDR2 SYGVNS. V shed 4 bases, J shed 8 bases, and the junction held 14 bases outside the gene matches.

This clone came up a few times. This sequence joins TRBV13 and TRBJ2-4, with D possibly being TRBD2 (5 bases). In germline, CDR1 is PRHDT, CDR2 FYEKMQ (reference sequence). The V end was cut by 8 bases, the J end by 9 bases, with 11 bases between. The CDR3 contains 11 residues. The CDR3 is CASARAGIQYF. CDR3 nucleotide sequence: TGTGCCAGCGCGCGTGCGGGCATTCAGTACTTC.

The chain uses TRBV11-2 and TRBJ2-5; 7 nucleotides align to TRBD2. The J call may be faulty, since TRBJ2-7 better matches the DNA end. The length of the CDR3 is 14 residues. Germline CDR1 reads SGHAT; CDR2 reads FQNNGV. The chain's CDR3 is CASSLGLGGTEQYF. Written as DNA, the CDR3 is TGTGCCAGCAGCTTGGGATTGGGGGGGACCGAGCAGTACTTC.

The chain joins TRBV5-6 to TRBJ1-5, with TRBD1 matching 10 bases. V lost 1 base and J lost 6; bases outside the gene matches: 7. Germline lookup yields CDR1 SGHDT and CDR2 YYEEEE. CDR3 length: 16 residues. The DNA of the CDR3 is TGTGCCAGCAGCTTGTCAGACAGGGGGCGATTTCAGCCCCAGCATTTT. Protein: CASSLSDRGRFQPQHF. Full variable domain (rest looked up from reference TRBV5-6 and TRBJ1-5): DAGVTQSPTHLIKTRGQQVTLRCSPKSGHDTVSWYQQALGQGPQFIFQYYEEEERQRGNFPDRFSGHQFPNYSSELNVNALLLGDSALYLCASSLSDRGRFQPQHFGDGTRLSIL.

The chain combines TRBV28 with TRBJ2-6; D might be TRBD1 (6 bases). The CDR3 sequence is 16 residues long. V lost 7 bases and J lost 0, with 13 bases in between. In germline, CDR1 is MDHEN, CDR2 SYDVKM. The CDR3: CASNPGTISGANVLTF. The DNA of the CDR3 is TGTGCCAGCAACCCCGGGACAATCTCTGGGGCCAACGTCCTGACTTTC.

The rearrangement joins TRBV4-1 to TRBJ1-1; D may be TRBD1 (5 bases). The CDR3 has 16 amino acids. V gave up 1 base and J gave up 1 base, with 13 bases separating them. Looked up from germline, CDR1 is MGHRA and CDR2 is YSYEKL. The CDR3 region has the DNA TGCGCCAGCAGCCAAGCCCACCTTACAGGGAACACTGAAGCTTTCTTT. The encoded protein is CASSQAHLTGNTEAFF.

Points on this clone: Distinct nucleotide sequences in the sample also encode this CDR3. CDR3: CASSIQGLGTEAFF. As DNA, the CDR3 is TGTGCCAGTAGTATCCAGGGTTTGGGCACTGAAGCTTTCTTT. The chain recombines TRBV19 with TRBJ1-1; a possible D gene is TRBD1 (5 bases). The CDR3 extends over 14 amino acids. The germline V gene encodes CDR1 LNHDA and CDR2 SQIVND (reference sequence). V shed 3 bases and J shed 4 bases, with 12 bases lying between them.

The V call is TRBV19, the J call TRBJ2-7; D unclear. The CDR3 has 13 residues. V lost 5 bases, J lost 1 base, and 9 bases lay in between. Looked up from germline, CDR1 is LNHDA and CDR2 is SQIVND (reference sequence). The CDR3: CASSLDLSYEQYF. DNA of the CDR3: TGTGCCAGTAGTCTCGACTTATCCTACGAGCAGTACTTC.

In its sample, this clone was seen once. The CDR3 DNA reads TGTGCCTGGAGTGTAGGGTCAGGGGCGAGTGAGCAGTTCTTC. Its protein is CAWSVGSGASEQFF. This chain links TRBV30 with TRBJ2-1; a possible D gene is TRBD1 (6 bases). V was trimmed by 0 bases and J by 9 bases, leaving 15 bases between them. The CDR3 is 14 residues long. Per germline, CDR1 GTSNPN and CDR2 SVGIG (reference sequence).

J is TRBJ2-2 and V is TRBV4-1; TRBD2 agrees at 10 bases. Germline CDR1 reads MGHRA; CDR2 reads YSYEKL. CDR3 size: 14 residues. V trimming: 5 bases; J trimming: 4 bases; junction bases outside the gene matches: 1. CDR3 DNA: TGCGCCAGCAGCAGGACTAGCGGCACCGGGGAGCTGTTTTTT. It codes for CASSRTSGTGELFF.

This chain links TRBV7-9 with TRBJ2-5; D remains ambiguous. The CDR3 has 15 residues. Germline V gene sequence: CDR1 SEHNR, CDR2 FQNEAQ (reference sequence). V lost 5 bases, J lost 2 bases, and 15 bases lay in between. Written as DNA, the CDR3 is TGTGCCAGCAGCCCTGGGCAGCCAGAGCAAGAGACCCAGTACTTC. Translating it yields CASSPGQPEQETQYF.

This chain connects TRBV7-9 to TRBJ2-7; D assignment may be TRBD1 or TRBD2 (5 bases each). Germline V gives CDR1 SEHNR, CDR2 FQNEAQ (reference sequence). This CDR3 contains 17 residues. V dropped 1 base and J dropped 1 base, with 17 bases sitting between them. This CDR3 reads CASSLGSTGRYSYEQYF. CDR3 DNA sequence: TGTGCCAGCAGCTTAGGTTCCACGGGACGTTATTCCTACGAGCAGTACTTC.

The chain recombines TRBV28 with TRBJ1-2; D unclear. V was pared by 5 bases and J by 6 bases, with 16 bases between. CDR3 size: 14 residues. CDR1 is MDHEN and CDR2 is SYDVKM in the germline V gene. The CDR3 protein is CASSPDTALDGYTF. In DNA, the CDR3 is TGTGCCAGCAGTCCCGACACCGCACTGGATGGCTACACCTTC.

The rearrangement links TRBV28 to TRBJ2-1; D remains unclear. The germline V gene has CDR1 MDHEN and CDR2 SYDVKM. V gave up 3 bases and J gave up 5 bases, with 8 bases separating them. The CDR3 spans 13 residues. Written as DNA, the CDR3 is TGTGCCAGCAGTTTCCGCCCCCACAATGAGCAGTTCTTC. Translated: CASSFRPHNEQFF.

With respect to this clone: Other DNA sequences in this sample translate to the same CDR3. The rearrangement joins TRBV27 to TRBJ2-7; D may be TRBD1 (6 bases). Germline V gene sequence: CDR1 MNHEY, CDR2 SMNVEV (reference sequence). CDR3 size: 15 residues. Trimming stripped 6 bases from V and 3 bases from J, with 18 bases between. The CDR3 reads CASSLTGQGIYEQYF. The CDR3 DNA reads TGTGCCAGCAGCTTAACAGGGCAGGGGATCTACGAGCAGTACTTC.